Following are 17 T cell receptor beta chains from one sample sequenced in a study of T cell changes during pregnancy in multiple sclerosis. Data came from immunoSEQ multiplex PCR; TCRdb stores just in-frame clones and leaves some out. Of about 77,000 clones listed, about 93% are singletons. The sequencing here drew on peripheral blood, taken after pregnancy. Receptors were obtained from a female donor in good health, enrolled as a control in a pregnancy study.

This chain connects TRBV6-1 to TRBJ2-1; D remains unclear. The germline V and J ends were trimmed by 1 base and 0 bases, with 10 bases remaining between them. CDR1 and CDR2 (germline): MNHNS, SASEGT. This CDR3 comprises 16 residues. CDR3 amino acids: CASSEDERISYNEQFF. For the CDR3, the DNA is TGTGCCAGCAGTGAAGATGAGCGAATCTCCTACAATGAGCAGTTCTTC.

The genes are TRBV19 and TRBJ2-1; TRBD2 matches at 16 bases. CDR3 length: 16 residues. Germline V gene data show CDR1 as LNHDA and CDR2 as SQIVND (reference sequence). V shed 3 bases, J shed 7 bases, and the junction held 3 bases outside the gene matches. The CDR3: CASSMRGLAGGNEQFF. In DNA, the CDR3 is TGTGCCAGTAGTATGAGGGGACTAGCGGGGGGGAATGAGCAGTTCTTC.

This chain uses TRBV6-5 with TRBJ1-1; D is uncertain. The V gene lost 0 bases and the J gene lost 1 base, with 6 bases spanning the gap. Germline V gene data show CDR1 as MNHEY and CDR2 as SVGAGI. There are 14 residues in the CDR3. CDR3 nucleotides: TGTGCCAGCAGTTACTCGACTGCGAACACTGAAGCTTTCTTT. It translates to CASSYSTANTEAFF.

V is TRBV9 and J is TRBJ2-1; 14 nucleotides align to TRBD2. The CDR3 loop spans 16 amino acids. Germline V gene sequence: CDR1 SGDLS, CDR2 YYNGEE. The trim removed 2 bases at V and 5 bases at J, leaving 3 bases unmatched. CDR3 DNA: TGTGCCAGCAGCGTTAGACTAGCGGGGGGGAACAATGAGCAGTTCTTC. It yields the protein CASSVRLAGGNNEQFF.

This clone appeared once. The identical CDR3 is also encoded by other nucleotide sequences in the sample. The chain joins TRBV12-5 to TRBJ2-5, with D perhaps matching TRBD1 (5 bases). Germline V gives CDR1 LGHNT, CDR2 FRNRAP. The length of the CDR3 is 11 residues. V was pared by 4 bases and J by 5 bases, with 5 bases between. CDR3 amino acids: CASGSGETQYF. The DNA for the CDR3 is TGTGCTAGTGGTTCAGGGGAGACCCAGTACTTC.

V usage is TRBV5-4 and J usage is TRBJ2-5; perhaps TRBD2 as D (5 bases). Germline CDR1 SGHNT, CDR2 YYREEE (reference sequence). Trimming stripped 3 bases from V and 2 bases from J, with 8 bases between. The CDR3 covers 13 residues. CDR3 in amino acids: CASSSPGQETQYF. CDR3 sequence (DNA): TGTGCCAGCAGCTCCCCGGGACAAGAGACCCAGTACTTC.

This chain joins TRBV30 and TRBJ1-3; a possible D gene is TRBD1 (5 bases). The germline gives CDR1 GTSNPN, CDR2 SVGIG (reference sequence). This CDR3 comprises 18 residues. Trimming left V 0 bases short and J 0 bases short, with 18 bases between. The CDR3 sequence: CAWSVSRRGLSSGNTIYF. The CDR3 DNA reads TGTGCCTGGAGTGTATCCAGGAGGGGATTAAGCTCTGGAAACACCATATATTTT.

The rearrangement uses TRBV30 and TRBJ1-2, with TRBD1 matching over 9 bases. Germline CDR1 is GTSNPN and CDR2 is SVGIG (reference sequence). V lost 4 bases and J lost 7; bases outside the gene matches: 7. CDR3 length: 13 amino acids. The chain's CDR3 is CAWTQGTGIGYTF. The CDR3 bases are TGTGCCTGGACCCAGGGGACAGGGATTGGCTACACCTTC.

The chain employs TRBV4-1 and TRBJ2-5, with 7 nucleotides matching TRBD2. The CDR3 contains 16 residues. From germline, CDR1 is MGHRA and CDR2 YSYEKL. J gave up 1 base and V 1 base, and 6 bases lay outside the gene matches. For the CDR3, the DNA is TGCGCCAGCAGCCAAGGGGGAGGGAGGACCCAAGAGACCCAGTACTTC. Protein product: CASSQGGGRTQETQYF.

The chain is built from TRBV29-1 and TRBJ1-2; 7 bases map to TRBD1. The CDR3 length is 12 residues. In germline, CDR1 is SQVTM, CDR2 ANQGSEA. Trimming at V came to 7 bases and at J to 2 bases, leaving 4 bases not matched to a gene. The chain's CDR3 is CSARDRNYGYTF. The CDR3 bases are TGCAGCGCCCGGGACAGAAACTATGGCTACACCTTC.

The CDR3 reads CASRTSGSYEQYF. The CDR3 DNA reads TGTGCCAGTAGGACTAGCGGTTCCTACGAGCAGTACTTC. V and J are TRBV19 and TRBJ2-7, with TRBD2 matching over 9 bases. The germline V gene encodes CDR1 LNHDA and CDR2 SQIVND (reference sequence). The CDR3 runs to 13 residues. Unmatched junction bases numbered 1, after V lost 6 bases and J lost 1 base. The full variable domain, rest sourced from reference TRBV19 and TRBJ2-7, is DGGITQSPKYLFRKEGQNVTLSCEQNLNHDAMYWYRQDPGQGLRLIYYSQIVNDFQKGDIAEGYSVSREKKESFPLTVTSAQKNPTAFYLCASRTSGSYEQYFGPGTRLTVT.

The genes are TRBV6-1 and TRBJ2-5, with D perhaps matching TRBD1 (5 bases). This CDR3 is 14 amino acids long. V was clipped by 7 bases and J by 5 bases, with 17 bases between them. Germline CDR1 reads MNHNS; CDR2 reads SASEGT. CDR3 in amino acids: CASTADSLRETQYF. In nucleotides, the CDR3 is TGTGCCAGCACCGCTGACAGCCTTCGGGAGACCCAGTACTTC.

The J gene is TRBJ2-7, the V gene TRBV6-5; D possibly corresponds to TRBD2 (6 bases). The length of the CDR3 is 15 residues. Germline assignment: CDR1 MNHEY and CDR2 SVGAGI. V lost 4 bases and J lost 7, with 20 bases in between. The CDR3 loop is CASSLTRDGAKEQYF. CDR3 nucleotide sequence: TGTGCCAGCAGTTTGACTAGGGACGGCGCTAAAGAGCAGTACTTC.

This chain connects TRBV28 to TRBJ1-1; weak D call: TRBD1 (6 bases). Trimming removed 10 bases at V and 9 bases at J, with 18 bases between. The CDR3 is 12 residues long. Germline assignment: CDR1 MDHEN and CDR2 SYDVKM. This CDR3 is CATSQGIFQAFF. CDR3 DNA: TGTGCCACTTCACAGGGAATTTTTCAAGCTTTCTTT.

This clone was seen just once. As DNA, the CDR3 is TGCGCCAGCAGTCCTATAGCGGGGGGTAGATACAATGAGCAGTTCTTC. It codes for CASSPIAGGRYNEQFF. The V call is TRBV10-1, the J call TRBJ2-1, with 10 bases identical to TRBD2. The germline V gene encodes CDR1 WNHNN and CDR2 SYGVQD (reference sequence). The junction had 8 bases not matched to a gene; V was cut back by 5 bases and J by 4 bases. The CDR3 loop spans 16 amino acids.

J is TRBJ2-5 and V is TRBV29-1; TRBD1 might be the D (5 bases). Germline V gene data show CDR1 as SQVTM and CDR2 as ANQGSEA. The CDR3 is 12 amino acids. V dropped 7 bases and J dropped 4 bases, with 13 bases sitting between them. The CDR3 here is CSAAGRAETQYF. The CDR3 region has the DNA TGCAGCGCTGCAGGGCGTGCAGAGACCCAGTACTTC.

V and J are TRBV7-9 and TRBJ2-3; unclear D gene. The germline V gene has CDR1 SEHNR and CDR2 FQNEAQ (reference sequence). The CDR3 consists of 11 residues. V lost 5 bases to trimming and J lost 9 bases, with 9 bases between them. CDR3 region: CASSTTVTQYF. Written as DNA, the CDR3 is TGTGCCAGCAGCACCACAGTGACGCAGTATTTT.